The source of this T cell receptor beta chain is a study of beta chain features in type 1 diabetes. The study's findings and limits: In every one of the four CD4+ subsets, TCRB CDR3s were moderately but significantly shorter in Type 1 diabetes patients. For type 1 diabetes patients, VDJ junctions showed fewer insertions and more deletions. Patients showed naive, central memory and Treg TCRB repertoires that appeared more similar than those of healthy donors.

CDR1 is MNHEY, CDR2 SVGAGI, per germline. V lost 6 bases and J lost 6; bases outside the gene matches: 8. CDR3 length: 14 residues. Investigators reverse transcribed all isolated RNA, so they sequenced expressed TCRB transcripts. The data were produced by immunoSEQ multiplex PCR, yet TCRdb's version contains in-frame clones alone and is incomplete. The profile shows hundreds of thousands of clones, roughly 12% of them singletons. On this clone itself: Its antigen is unidentified.

The sequence was collected from a man aged 18 to 30 with type 1 diabetes. The gene calls are TRBV6-5 and TRBJ1-2, with 9 bases lining up with TRBD1. Sequencing was done on a sample of naive CD4+ T cells from blood. CDR3 protein: CASSSPGTGNGYTF. CDR3 coding DNA: TGTGCCAGCAGCTCCCCCGGGACAGGGAATGGCTACACCTTC.